The 3 T cell receptor beta chains below all came from one sample that was sequenced in a study of cytomegalovirus exposure and HLA in healthy donors. Primers included in the PCR were 60 Vbeta and 13 Jbeta primers. Only in-frame clones appear in the TCRdb table, and some are missing; sequencing was by immunoSEQ multiplex PCR. The sample comprises some 120,000 clones, around 81% of which are singletons, and 3.9% rests with the top ten. The sequencing input was PBMCs. Receptor source: a woman in her thirties in good health and CMV-seronegative.

The chain joins TRBV10-1 to TRBJ2-7; a possible D gene is TRBD2 (5 bases). The CDR3 sequence is 14 residues long. V was clipped by 6 bases and J by 2 bases, with 14 bases between them. Germline V lookup: CDR1 WNHNN, CDR2 SYGVQD (reference sequence). In DNA, the CDR3 is TGCGCCAGCAGGTTACTGAGGCGGGCCTACGAGCAGTACTTC. Translation: CASRLLRRAYEQYF.

This clone was recorded a few times. The chain links TRBV28 to TRBJ1-5, with D perhaps matching TRBD1 (5 bases). CDR1 and CDR2 (germline): MDHEN, SYDVKM. Trimming pared 6 bases from V and 4 bases from J, leaving 13 bases between. This CDR3 has 14 residues. CDR3 amino acids: CASRDNRRNQPQHF. CDR3 sequence (DNA): TGTGCCAGCAGAGATAACAGGCGGAATCAGCCCCAGCATTTT.

The chain carries TRBV28 and TRBJ2-3; 8 bases map to TRBD1. Germline V gives CDR1 MDHEN, CDR2 SYDVKM. The CDR3 consists of 13 residues. V dropped 7 bases and J dropped 3; count of bases not matched to a gene: 3. DNA of the CDR3: TGTGCCAGCACCGACAGGGGAACAGATACGCAGTATTTT. It specifies CASTDRGTDTQYF.